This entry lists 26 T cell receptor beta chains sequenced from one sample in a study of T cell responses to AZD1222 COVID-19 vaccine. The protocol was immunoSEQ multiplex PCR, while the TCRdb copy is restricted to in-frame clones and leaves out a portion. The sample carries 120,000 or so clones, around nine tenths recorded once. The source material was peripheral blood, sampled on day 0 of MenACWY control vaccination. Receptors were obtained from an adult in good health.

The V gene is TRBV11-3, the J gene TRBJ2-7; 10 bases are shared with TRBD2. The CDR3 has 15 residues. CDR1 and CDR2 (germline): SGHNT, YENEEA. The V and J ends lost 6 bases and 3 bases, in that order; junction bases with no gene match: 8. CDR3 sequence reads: CASSLSASGSYEQYF. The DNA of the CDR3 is TGTGCCAGCAGTCTATCGGCTAGCGGGAGCTACGAGCAGTACTTC. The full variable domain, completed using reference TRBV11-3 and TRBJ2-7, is EAGVVQSPRYKIIEKKQPVAFWCNPISGHNTLYWYLQNLGQGPELLIRYENEEAVDDSQLPKDRFSAERLKGVDSTLKIQPAELGDSAVYLCASSLSASGSYEQYFGPGTRLTVT.

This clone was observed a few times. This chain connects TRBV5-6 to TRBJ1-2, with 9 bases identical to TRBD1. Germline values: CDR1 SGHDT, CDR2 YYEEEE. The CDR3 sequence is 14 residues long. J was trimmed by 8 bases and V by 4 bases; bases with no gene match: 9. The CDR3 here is CASSPGQGLWGYTF. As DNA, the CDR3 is TGTGCCAGCAGCCCGGGACAGGGTCTATGGGGCTACACCTTC.

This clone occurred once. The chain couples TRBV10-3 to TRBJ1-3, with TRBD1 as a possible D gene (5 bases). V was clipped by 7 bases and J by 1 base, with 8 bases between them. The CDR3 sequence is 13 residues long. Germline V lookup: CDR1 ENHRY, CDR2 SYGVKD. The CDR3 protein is CAITGGSGNTIYF. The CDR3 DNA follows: TGTGCCATCACCGGGGGTTCTGGAAACACCATATATTTT.

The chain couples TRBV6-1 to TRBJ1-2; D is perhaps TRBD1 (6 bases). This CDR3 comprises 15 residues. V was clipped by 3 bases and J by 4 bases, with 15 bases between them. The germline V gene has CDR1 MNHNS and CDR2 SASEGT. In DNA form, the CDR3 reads TGTGCCAGCAGTGATACAGGGTTAAGGCGCTATGGCTACACCTTC. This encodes CASSDTGLRRYGYTF.

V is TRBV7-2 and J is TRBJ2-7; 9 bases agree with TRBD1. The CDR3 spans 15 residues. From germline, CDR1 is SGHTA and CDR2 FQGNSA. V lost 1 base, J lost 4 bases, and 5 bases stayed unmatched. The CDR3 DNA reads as TGTGCCAGCAGCTTAGGGACAGGGGTTTTTTACGAGCAGTACTTC. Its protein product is CASSLGTGVFYEQYF.

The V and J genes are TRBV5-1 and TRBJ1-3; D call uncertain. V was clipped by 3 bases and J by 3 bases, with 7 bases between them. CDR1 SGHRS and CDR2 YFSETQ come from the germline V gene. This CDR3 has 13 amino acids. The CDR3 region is CASSSGVGNTIYF. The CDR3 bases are TGCGCCAGCAGCTCCGGGGTTGGAAACACCATATATTTT.

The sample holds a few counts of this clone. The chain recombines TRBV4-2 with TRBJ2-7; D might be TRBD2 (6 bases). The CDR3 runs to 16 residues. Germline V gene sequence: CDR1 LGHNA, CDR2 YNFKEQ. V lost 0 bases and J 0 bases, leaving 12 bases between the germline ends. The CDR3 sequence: CASSQESGQISYEQYF. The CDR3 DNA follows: TGTGCCAGCAGCCAAGAGAGCGGGCAAATCTCCTACGAGCAGTACTTC.

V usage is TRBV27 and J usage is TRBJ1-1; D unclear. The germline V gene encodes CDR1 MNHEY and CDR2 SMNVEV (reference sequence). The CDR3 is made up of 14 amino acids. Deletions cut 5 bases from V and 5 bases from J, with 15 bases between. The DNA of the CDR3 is TGTGCCAGCAGTCACAATGGGGAGGGAACTGAAGCTTTCTTT. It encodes CASSHNGEGTEAFF.

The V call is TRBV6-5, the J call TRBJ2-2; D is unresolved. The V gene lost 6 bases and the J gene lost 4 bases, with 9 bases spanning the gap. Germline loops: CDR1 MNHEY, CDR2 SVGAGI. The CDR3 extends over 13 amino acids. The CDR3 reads CASSPSATGELFF. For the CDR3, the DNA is TGTGCCAGCAGCCCCAGTGCCACCGGGGAGCTGTTTTTT.

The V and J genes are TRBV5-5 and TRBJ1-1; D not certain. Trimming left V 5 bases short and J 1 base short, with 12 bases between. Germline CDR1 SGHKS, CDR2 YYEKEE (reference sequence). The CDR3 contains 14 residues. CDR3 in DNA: TGTGCCAGCAGGCAAGGGTGGAGGAACACTGAAGCTTTCTTT. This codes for CASRQGWRNTEAFF.

The CDR3: CASSLVREGRNEQFF. The CDR3 DNA is TGTGCCAGCAGCTTGGTAAGGGAGGGCCGGAATGAGCAGTTCTTC. The chain is built from TRBV7-9 and TRBJ2-1; 7 bases are a match to TRBD2. The V gene end was trimmed by 3 bases and the J gene end by 7 bases; junction bases not matched to a gene: 9. CDR1 SEHNR and CDR2 FQNEAQ come from the germline V gene (reference sequence). There are 15 residues in the CDR3.

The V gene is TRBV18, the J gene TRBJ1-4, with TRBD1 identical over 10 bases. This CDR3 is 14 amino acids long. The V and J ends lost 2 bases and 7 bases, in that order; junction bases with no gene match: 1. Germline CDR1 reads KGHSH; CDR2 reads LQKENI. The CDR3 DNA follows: TGTGCCAGCTCACCAGGGACAGGGGCTGAAAAACTGTTTTTT. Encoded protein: CASSPGTGAEKLFF.

The CDR3: CASSGGRGYGYTF. Here the CDR3 DNA reads TGTGCCAGCAGCGGGGGTCGGGGCTATGGCTACACCTTC. The chain has TRBV6-5 and TRBJ1-2; tentative D call: TRBD1 (5 bases). V was clipped by 6 bases and J by 4 bases, with 12 bases between them. Germline CDR1 MNHEY, CDR2 SVGAGI. CDR3 length equals 13 residues.

The CDR3 spells CARLDRWNQPQHF. Written as DNA, the CDR3 is TGCGCCAGGCTGGACAGGTGGAATCAGCCCCAGCATTTT. The chain carries TRBV10-1 and TRBJ1-5, with 7 bases aligning to TRBD1. V lost 9 bases to trimming and J lost 4 bases; unmatched junction nucleotides: 6. The CDR3 loop spans 13 amino acids. The germline CDR1 and CDR2 sequences are WNHNN and SYGVQD (reference sequence).

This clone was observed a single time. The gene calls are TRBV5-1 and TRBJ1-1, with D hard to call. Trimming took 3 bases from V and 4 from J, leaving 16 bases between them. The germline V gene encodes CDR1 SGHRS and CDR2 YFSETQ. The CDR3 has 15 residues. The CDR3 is CASSSVIGLGTEAFF. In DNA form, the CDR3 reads TGCGCCAGCAGCTCGGTCATAGGACTGGGCACTGAAGCTTTCTTT.

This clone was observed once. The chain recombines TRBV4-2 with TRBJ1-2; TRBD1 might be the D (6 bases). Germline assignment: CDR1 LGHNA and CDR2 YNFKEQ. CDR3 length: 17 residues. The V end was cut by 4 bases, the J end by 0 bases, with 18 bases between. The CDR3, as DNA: TGTGCCAGCAGCCGAGGGCTTGAGGGGGGAGCTAACTATGGCTACACCTTC. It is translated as CASSRGLEGGANYGYTF.

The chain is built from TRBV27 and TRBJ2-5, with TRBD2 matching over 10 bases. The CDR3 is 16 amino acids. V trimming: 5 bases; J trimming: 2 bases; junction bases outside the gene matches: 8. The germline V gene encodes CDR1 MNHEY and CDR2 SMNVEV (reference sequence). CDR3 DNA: TGTGCCAGCAGTCTGACTAGCGGGCCAACTCAAGAGACCCAGTACTTC. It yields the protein CASSLTSGPTQETQYF.

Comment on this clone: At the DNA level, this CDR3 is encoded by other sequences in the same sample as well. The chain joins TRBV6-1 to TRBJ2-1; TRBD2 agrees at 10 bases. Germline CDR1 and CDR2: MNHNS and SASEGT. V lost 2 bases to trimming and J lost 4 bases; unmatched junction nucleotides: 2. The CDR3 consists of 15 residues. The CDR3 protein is CASSETSGTYNEQFF. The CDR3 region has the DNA TGTGCCAGCAGTGAAACTAGCGGGACGTACAATGAGCAGTTCTTC.

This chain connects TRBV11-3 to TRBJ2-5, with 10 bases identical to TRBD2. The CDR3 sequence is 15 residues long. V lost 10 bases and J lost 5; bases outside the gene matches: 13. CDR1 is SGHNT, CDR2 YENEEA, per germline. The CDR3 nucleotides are TGTGCCACCTCAGGGACTAGCGCCTTTGGGGAGACCCAGTACTTC. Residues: CATSGTSAFGETQYF.

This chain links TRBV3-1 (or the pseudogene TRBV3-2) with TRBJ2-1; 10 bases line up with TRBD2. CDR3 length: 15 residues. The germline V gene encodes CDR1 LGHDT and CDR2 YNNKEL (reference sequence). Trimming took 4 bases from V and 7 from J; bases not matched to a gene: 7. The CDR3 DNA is TGTGCCAGCAGCCCCGGACTAGCGGCAGGAAATGAGCAGTTCTTC. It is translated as CASSPGLAAGNEQFF.

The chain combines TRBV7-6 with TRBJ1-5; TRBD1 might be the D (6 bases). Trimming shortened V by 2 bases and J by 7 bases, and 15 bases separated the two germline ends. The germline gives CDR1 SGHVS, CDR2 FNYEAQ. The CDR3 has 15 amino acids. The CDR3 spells CASSLSSGVGQPQHF. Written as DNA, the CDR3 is TGTGCCAGCAGCTTAAGTTCAGGGGTCGGGCAGCCCCAGCATTTT.

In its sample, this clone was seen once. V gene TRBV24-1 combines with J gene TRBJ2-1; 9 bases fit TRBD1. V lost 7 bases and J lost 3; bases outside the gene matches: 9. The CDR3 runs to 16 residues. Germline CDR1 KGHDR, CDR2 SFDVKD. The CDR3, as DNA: TGTGCCACCAGCGAAACGGGGACAGGGAACTACAATGAGCAGTTCTTC. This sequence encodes CATSETGTGNYNEQFF.

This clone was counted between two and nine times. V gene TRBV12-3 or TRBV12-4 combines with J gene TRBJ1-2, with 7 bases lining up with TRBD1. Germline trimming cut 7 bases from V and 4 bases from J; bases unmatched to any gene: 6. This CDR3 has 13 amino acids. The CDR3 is CASNKGTAYGYTF. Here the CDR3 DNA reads TGTGCCAGCAACAAGGGGACAGCCTATGGCTACACCTTC.

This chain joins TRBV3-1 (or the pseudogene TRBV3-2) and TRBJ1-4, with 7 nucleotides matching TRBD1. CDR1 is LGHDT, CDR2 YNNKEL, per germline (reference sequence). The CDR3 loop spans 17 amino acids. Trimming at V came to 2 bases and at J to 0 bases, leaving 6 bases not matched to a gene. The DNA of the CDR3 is TGTGCCAGCAGCCAAAATACAGGGGCACCAACTAATGAAAAACTGTTTTTT. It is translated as CASSQNTGAPTNEKLFF.

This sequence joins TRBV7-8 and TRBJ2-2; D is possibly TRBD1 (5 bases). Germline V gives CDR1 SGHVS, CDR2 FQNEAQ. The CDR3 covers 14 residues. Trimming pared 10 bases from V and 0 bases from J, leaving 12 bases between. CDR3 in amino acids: CATRQISNTGELFF. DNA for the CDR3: TGTGCCACCCGACAGATTTCGAACACCGGGGAGCTGTTTTTT.

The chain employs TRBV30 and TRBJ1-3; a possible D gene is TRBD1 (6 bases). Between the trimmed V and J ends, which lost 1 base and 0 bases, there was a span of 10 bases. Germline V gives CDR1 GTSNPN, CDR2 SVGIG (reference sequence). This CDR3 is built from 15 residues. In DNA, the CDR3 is TGTGCCTGGAGTGCCCGGACAGTCTCTGGAAACACCATATATTTT. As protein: CAWSARTVSGNTIYF.